Sequencing of this T cell receptor beta chain was carried out in a study of CD8 T cells in Susac syndrome. The CDR3 is made up of 14 amino acids. V lost 4 bases and J 3 bases, leaving 10 bases between the germline ends. CDR1 MNHEY and CDR2 SMNVEV come from the germline V gene (reference sequence). The authors reverse transcribed roughly 0.5 to 1 ug RNA with random hexamers. TCRdb called the immunoSEQ multiplex PCR reads again in MiXCR, with one record for every CDR3 protein. The sample lists fewer than 300,000 distinct CDR3 sequences; 70% to 90% were seen once. The sequence derives from a human donor with multiple sclerosis. Source material: CD8+ T cells from PBMCs. The chain employs TRBV27 and TRBJ1-5, with a possible D match to TRBD1 (6 bases). The CDR3 protein is CASSYRDNNQPQHF. In nucleotides, the CDR3 is TGTGCCAGCAGTTACAGGGATAACAATCAGCCCCAGCATTTT.